Included here is one TCR beta chain sequence, with context. Trimming removed 4 bases at V and 5 bases at J, with 19 bases between. The CDR3 has 16 amino acids. Germline-derived CDR1 and CDR2 are SGHRS and YFSETQ. This entry belongs to a study of blood T cell repertoires in COVID-19. Across the whole study: Specimens from acute and convalescent COVID-19 originated in the United States, Italy and Spain. PBMCs, B-cell-depleted T cells, or T cells were the source of the cDNA or gDNA that made up the material.

Original data processing: Amplifying reference gene primers gave estimates of nucleated cell counts. Generated by immunoSEQ multiplex PCR, the TCRdb table keeps only in-frame clones and is missing some. That table furnishes V, J and clone size, whereas the DNA furnished D and trimming. The sample yields 110,000 or so clones, around 82% seen once. The receptor was derived from a human donor in a cohort sampled during active COVID-19. The sequenced material came from peripheral blood. The V gene is TRBV5-1, the J gene TRBJ2-1; weak D call: TRBD2 (7 bases). The CDR3 DNA is TGCGCCAGCAGCCCGACTTTGGCGGGGGCTAACAATGAGCAGTTCTTC. It encodes CASSPTLAGANNEQFF.